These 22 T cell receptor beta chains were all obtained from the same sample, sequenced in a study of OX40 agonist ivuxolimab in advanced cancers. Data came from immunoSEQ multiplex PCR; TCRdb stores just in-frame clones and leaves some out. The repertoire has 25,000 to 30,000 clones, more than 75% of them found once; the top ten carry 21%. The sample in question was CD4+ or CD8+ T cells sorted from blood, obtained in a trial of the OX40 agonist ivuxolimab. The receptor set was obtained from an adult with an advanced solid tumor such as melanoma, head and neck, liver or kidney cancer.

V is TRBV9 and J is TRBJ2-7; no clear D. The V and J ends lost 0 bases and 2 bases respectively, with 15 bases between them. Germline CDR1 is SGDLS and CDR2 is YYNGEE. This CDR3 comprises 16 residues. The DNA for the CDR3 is TGTGCCAGCAGCGTAGGGGCATCCGAAGGAACCTACGAGCAGTACTTC. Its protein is CASSVGASEGTYEQYF.

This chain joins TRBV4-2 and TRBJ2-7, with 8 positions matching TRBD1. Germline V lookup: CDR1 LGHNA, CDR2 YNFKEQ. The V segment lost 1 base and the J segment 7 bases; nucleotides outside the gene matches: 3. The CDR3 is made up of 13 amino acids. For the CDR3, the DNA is TGTGCCAGCAGCCAAGGGACAGGGCAAGAGCAGTACTTC. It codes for CASSQGTGQEQYF.

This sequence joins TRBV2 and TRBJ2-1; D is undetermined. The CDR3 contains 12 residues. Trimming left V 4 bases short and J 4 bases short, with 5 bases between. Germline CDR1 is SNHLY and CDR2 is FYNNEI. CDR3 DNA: TGTGCCAGCAGTGTAGATTACAATGAGCAGTTCTTC. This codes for CASSVDYNEQFF.

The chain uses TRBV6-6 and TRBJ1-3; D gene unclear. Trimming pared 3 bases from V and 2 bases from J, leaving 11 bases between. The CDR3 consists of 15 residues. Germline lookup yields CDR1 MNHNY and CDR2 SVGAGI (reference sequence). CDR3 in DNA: TGTGCCAGCAGTTATCCGGGGTTTGCTGGAAACACCATATATTTT. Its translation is CASSYPGFAGNTIYF.

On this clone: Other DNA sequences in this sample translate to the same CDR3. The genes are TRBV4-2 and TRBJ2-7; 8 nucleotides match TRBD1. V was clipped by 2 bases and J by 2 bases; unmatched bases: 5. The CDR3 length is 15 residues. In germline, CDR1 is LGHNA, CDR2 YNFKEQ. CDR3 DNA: TGTGCCAGCAGCCAAACCGGGACAGGACCCTACGAGCAGTACTTC. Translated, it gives CASSQTGTGPYEQYF.

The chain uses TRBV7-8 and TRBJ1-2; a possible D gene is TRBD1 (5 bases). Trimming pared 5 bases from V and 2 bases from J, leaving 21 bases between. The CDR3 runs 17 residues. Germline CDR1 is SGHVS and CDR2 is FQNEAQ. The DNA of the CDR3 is TGTGCCAGCAGCCCCTCGGCGGGACGTGAGGCGAACTATGGCTACACCTTC. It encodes CASSPSAGREANYGYTF.

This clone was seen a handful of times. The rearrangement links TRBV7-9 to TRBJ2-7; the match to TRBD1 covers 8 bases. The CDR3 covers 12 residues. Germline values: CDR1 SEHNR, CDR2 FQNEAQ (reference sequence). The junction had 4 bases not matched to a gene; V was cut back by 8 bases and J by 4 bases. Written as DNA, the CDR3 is TGTGCCAGCTCCCGGGACAGGTACGAGCAGTACTTC. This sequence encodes CASSRDRYEQYF.

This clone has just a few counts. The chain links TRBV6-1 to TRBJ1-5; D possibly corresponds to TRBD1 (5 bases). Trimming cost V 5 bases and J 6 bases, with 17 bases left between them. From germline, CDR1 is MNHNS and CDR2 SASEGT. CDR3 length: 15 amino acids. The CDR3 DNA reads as TGTGCCAGCAGTAACCCCGGGGGGGAGGCTCAGCCCCAGCATTTT. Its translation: CASSNPGGEAQPQHF.

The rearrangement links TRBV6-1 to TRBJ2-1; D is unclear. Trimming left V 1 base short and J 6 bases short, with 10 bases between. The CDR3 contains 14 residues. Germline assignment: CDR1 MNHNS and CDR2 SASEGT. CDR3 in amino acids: CASSEGTTINEQFF. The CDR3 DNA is TGTGCCAGCAGTGAAGGTACTACAATCAATGAGCAGTTCTTC.

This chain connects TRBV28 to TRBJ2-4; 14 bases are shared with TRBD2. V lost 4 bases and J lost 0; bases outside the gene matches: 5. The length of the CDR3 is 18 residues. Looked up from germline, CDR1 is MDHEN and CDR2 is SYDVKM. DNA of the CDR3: TGTGCCAGCAGTTGGACTAGCGGGAGGTCCCTAGCCAAAAACATTCAGTACTTC. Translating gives CASSWTSGRSLAKNIQYF.

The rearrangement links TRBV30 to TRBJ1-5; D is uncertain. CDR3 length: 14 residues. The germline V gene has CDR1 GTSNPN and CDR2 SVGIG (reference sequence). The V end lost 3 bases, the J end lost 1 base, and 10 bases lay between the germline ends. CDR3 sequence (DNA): TGTGCCTGGAGCCTGACCGGGAGCAATCAGCCCCAGCATTTT. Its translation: CAWSLTGSNQPQHF.

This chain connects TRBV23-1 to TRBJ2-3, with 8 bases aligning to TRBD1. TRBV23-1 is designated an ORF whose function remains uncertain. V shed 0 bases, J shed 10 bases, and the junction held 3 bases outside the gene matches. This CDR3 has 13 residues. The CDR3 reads CASSQSGQVAQYF. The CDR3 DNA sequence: TGCGCCAGCAGTCAATCGGGACAGGTAGCGCAGTATTTT.

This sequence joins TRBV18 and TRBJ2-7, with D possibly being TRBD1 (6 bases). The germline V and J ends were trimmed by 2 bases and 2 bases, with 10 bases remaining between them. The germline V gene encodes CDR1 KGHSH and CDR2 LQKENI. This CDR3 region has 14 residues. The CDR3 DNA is TGTGCCAGCTCACCAACGGACAGAACCTACGAGCAGTACTTC. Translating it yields CASSPTDRTYEQYF. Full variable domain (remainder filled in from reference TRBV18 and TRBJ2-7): NAGVMQNPRHLVRRRGQEARLRCSPMKGHSHVYWYRQLPEEGLKFMVYLQKENIIDESGMPKERFSAEFPKEGPSILRIQQVVRGDSAAYFCASSPTDRTYEQYFGPGTRLTVT.

Here the CDR3 DNA reads TGCAGCGCGTTGGGAATCCAAGAGACCCAGTACTTC. Its translation is CSALGIQETQYF. The chain carries TRBV29-1 and TRBJ2-5; D uncertain. Trimming shortened V by 7 bases and J by 1 base, and 10 bases separated the two germline ends. The germline V gene has CDR1 SQVTM and CDR2 ANQGSEA. The CDR3 has 12 residues.

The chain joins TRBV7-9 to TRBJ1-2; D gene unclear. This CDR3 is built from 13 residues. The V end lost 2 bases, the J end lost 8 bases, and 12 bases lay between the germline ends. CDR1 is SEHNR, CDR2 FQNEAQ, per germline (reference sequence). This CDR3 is CASSLNPPGGYTF. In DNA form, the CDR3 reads TGTGCCAGCAGCTTAAATCCCCCGGGAGGCTACACCTTC.

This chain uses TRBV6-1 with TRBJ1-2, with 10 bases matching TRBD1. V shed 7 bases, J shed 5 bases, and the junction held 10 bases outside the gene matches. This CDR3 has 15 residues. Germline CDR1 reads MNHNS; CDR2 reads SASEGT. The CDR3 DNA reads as TGTGCCAGCATTTCCTCGGGACAGGGGCATTATGGCTACACCTTC. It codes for CASISSGQGHYGYTF.

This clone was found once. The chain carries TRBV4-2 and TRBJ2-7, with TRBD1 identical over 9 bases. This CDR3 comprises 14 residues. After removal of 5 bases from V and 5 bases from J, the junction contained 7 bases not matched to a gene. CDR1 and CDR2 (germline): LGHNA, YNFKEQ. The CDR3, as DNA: TGTGCCAGCAGCAAACCGGGACAGGGCGACGAGCAGTACTTC. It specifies CASSKPGQGDEQYF.

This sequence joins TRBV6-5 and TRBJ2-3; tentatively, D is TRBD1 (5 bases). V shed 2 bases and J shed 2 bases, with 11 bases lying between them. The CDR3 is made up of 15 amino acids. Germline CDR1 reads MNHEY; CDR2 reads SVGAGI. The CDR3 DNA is TGTGCCAGCAGTTACGGGGCGGAGAACACAGATACGCAGTATTTT. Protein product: CASSYGAENTDTQYF.

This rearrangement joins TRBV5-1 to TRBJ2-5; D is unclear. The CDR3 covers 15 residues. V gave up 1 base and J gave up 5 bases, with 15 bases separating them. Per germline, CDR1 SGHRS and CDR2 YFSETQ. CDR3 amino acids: CASSLYRALGETQYF. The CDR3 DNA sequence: TGCGCCAGCAGCTTGTATAGGGCCTTGGGGGAGACCCAGTACTTC.

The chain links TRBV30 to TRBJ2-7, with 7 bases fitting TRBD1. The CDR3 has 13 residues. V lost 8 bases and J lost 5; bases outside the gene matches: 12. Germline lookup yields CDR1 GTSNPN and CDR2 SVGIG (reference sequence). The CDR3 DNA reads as TGTGCCGGGCGACCCGGGACAGACAACGAGCAGTACTTC. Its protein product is CAGRPGTDNEQYF. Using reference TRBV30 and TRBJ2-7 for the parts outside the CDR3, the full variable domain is SQTIHQWPATLVQPVGSPLSLECTVEGTSNPNLYWYRQAAGRGLQLLFYSVGIGQISSEVPQNLSASRPQDRQFILSSKKLLLSDSGFYLCAGRPGTDNEQYFGPGTRLTVT.

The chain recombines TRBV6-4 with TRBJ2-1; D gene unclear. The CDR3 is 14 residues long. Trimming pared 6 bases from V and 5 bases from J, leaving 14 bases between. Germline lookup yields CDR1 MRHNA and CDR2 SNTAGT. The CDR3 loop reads CASSPGLEDNEQFF. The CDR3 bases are TGTGCCAGCAGCCCGGGTCTAGAGGACAATGAGCAGTTCTTC.

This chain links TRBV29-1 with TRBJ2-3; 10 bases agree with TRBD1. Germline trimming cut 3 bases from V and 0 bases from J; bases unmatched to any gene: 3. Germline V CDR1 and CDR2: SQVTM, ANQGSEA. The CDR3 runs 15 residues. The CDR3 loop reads CSVESTGGSTDTQYF. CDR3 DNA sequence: TGCAGCGTTGAGTCGACAGGGGGCAGCACAGATACGCAGTATTTT.